The 24 T cell receptor beta chains below were found in one sample sequenced in a study of metastatic and nonmetastatic thyroid tumors. TCRdb used MiXCR to call clones anew from the PCR reads. The sample contains about 17,000 clones, 34% of which appear only once. Thyroid surgery was performed in patients who had received no treatment beforehand. Sequencing input: tumor tissue. All receptors come from a female donor with papillary thyroid cancer or a benign thyroid nodule (not recorded which). Some clones in this sample may be carry-over from other donors' samples.

By share, this clone counts as medium-sized. The rearrangement uses TRBV7-2 and TRBJ1-1; TRBD1 matches 9 bases. CDR1 is SGHTA and CDR2 is FQGNSA in the germline V gene. The ends lost 7 bases at V and 4 bases at J; junction bases unmatched: 4. This CDR3 comprises 13 residues. CDR3 sequence: CASIRDRATEAFF. DNA for the CDR3: TGTGCCAGCATCCGGGACAGGGCCACTGAAGCTTTCTTT.

The chain combines TRBV12-3 or TRBV12-4 with TRBJ2-1; a possible D gene is TRBD1 (5 bases). V gave up 2 bases and J gave up 3 bases, with 8 bases separating them. The CDR3 is 14 amino acids. For the CDR3, the DNA is TGTGCCAGCAGTTTAAGGGGTGACTACAATGAGCAGTTCTTC. It encodes CASSLRGDYNEQFF.

This clone was seen only once. CDR3 residues: CASSGASGSRGVPQYF. DNA of the CDR3: TGTGCCAGCAGTGGGGCTAGCGGGAGTAGAGGGGTTCCGCAGTATTTT. The chain uses TRBV2 and TRBJ2-3, with 10 nucleotides matching TRBD2. From germline, CDR1 is SNHLY and CDR2 FYNNEI. This CDR3 comprises 16 residues. J lost 10 bases, V lost 4 bases, and 14 bases had no gene match.

The chain combines TRBV5-1 with TRBJ2-7, with D possibly matching TRBD1 (6 bases). The V end was cut by 0 bases, the J end by 4 bases, with 14 bases between. The CDR3 extends over 15 amino acids. The germline CDR1 and CDR2 sequences are SGHRS and YFSETQ. CDR3 coding DNA: TGCGCCAGCAGCTTGGGAGGGGGTCGGGTGTACGAGCAGTACTTC. Encoded protein: CASSLGGGRVYEQYF.

The count of this clone is one. The J gene is TRBJ2-7, the V gene TRBV20-1, with 7 nucleotides matching TRBD1. Germline V gives CDR1 DFQATT, CDR2 SNEGSKA (reference sequence). There are 16 residues in the CDR3. V lost 2 bases, J lost 3 bases, and 13 bases stayed unmatched. The CDR3 bases are TGCAGTGCTAGATCGGCGAGGACAGGCGATATCTACGAGCAGTACTTC. Protein product: CSARSARTGDIYEQYF.

The genes are TRBV11-2 and TRBJ2-7; TRBD2 aligns across 9 bases. The CDR3 extends over 15 amino acids. From germline, CDR1 is SGHAT and CDR2 FQNNGV. J gave up 5 bases and V 4 bases, and 9 bases lay outside the gene matches. This chain's CDR3 is CASSSRGTSLNEQYF. CDR3 DNA sequence: TGTGCCAGCAGCTCACGGGGGACTAGCTTAAACGAGCAGTACTTC.

The rearrangement joins TRBV2 to TRBJ2-7, with D maybe TRBD1 (6 bases). CDR1 SNHLY and CDR2 FYNNEI come from the germline V gene. The CDR3 spans 13 residues. Trimming took off 8 bases at V and 2 bases at J, with 13 bases between the two ends. The CDR3 DNA sequence: TGTGCCAGCGGGGGCGTAGGGACCTACGAGCAGTACTTC. Its protein product is CASGGVGTYEQYF.

J is TRBJ2-1 and V is TRBV20-1; 11 bases align to TRBD2. Germline V gene data show CDR1 as DFQATT and CDR2 as SNEGSKA (reference sequence). This CDR3 spans 16 amino acids. V was clipped by 5 bases and J by 8 bases; unmatched bases: 14. The CDR3 DNA follows: TGCAGTGCTCTTTTCCGGACTAGCGGGTTTTCCGATGAGCAGTTCTTC. This gives the protein CSALFRTSGFSDEQFF.

This clone is classed as medium-sized (0.01 to 0.1%). The J gene is TRBJ1-4, the V gene TRBV5-4, with no clear D. Germline CDR1 is SGHNT and CDR2 is YYREEE (reference sequence). The CDR3 contains 14 residues. Deletions cut 2 bases from V and 8 bases from J, with 13 bases between. CDR3 nucleotide sequence: TGTGCCAGCAGCTTAGATACTTCGTTGGAAAAACTGTTTTTT. This sequence encodes CASSLDTSLEKLFF.

This clone turned up a few times. The chain is built from TRBV18 and TRBJ1-1; D gene uncertain. Germline V CDR1 and CDR2: KGHSH, LQKENI. With 4 bases removed from V and 0 bases from J, the gap between germline ends came to 9 bases. CDR3 size: 14 residues. CDR3 protein: CASSLDRVNTEAFF. In DNA form, the CDR3 reads TGTGCCAGCTCACTCGACCGGGTGAACACTGAAGCTTTCTTT.

This chain uses TRBV6-1 with TRBJ2-1; 10 bases match TRBD1. CDR1 MNHNS and CDR2 SASEGT come from the germline V gene. The CDR3 spans 15 residues. The J segment lost 2 bases and the V segment lost 5 bases, leaving 3 bases of the junction unmatched. In DNA form, the CDR3 reads TGTGCCAGCAGTTTCGGACAGGGGGCCTACAATGAGCAGTTCTTC. As protein: CASSFGQGAYNEQFF.

This clone was seen more than once but under ten times. The chain carries TRBV2 and TRBJ1-6, with D uncertain. This CDR3 has 13 residues. Germline CDR1 and CDR2: SNHLY and FYNNEI. V lost 4 bases and J 10 bases, leaving 11 bases between the germline ends. The CDR3 coding sequence is TGTGCCAGCAGTGCACAGTCTGGGTCACCCCTCCACTTT. Translating it yields CASSAQSGSPLHF. Combining the CDR3 with reference TRBV2 and TRBJ1-6 gives the whole variable domain EPEVTQTPSHQVTQMGQEVILRCVPISNHLYFYWYRQILGQKVEFLVSFYNNEISEKSEIFDDQFSVERPDGSNFTLKIRSTKLEDSAMYFCASSAQSGSPLHFGNGTRLTVT.

This rearrangement joins TRBV2 to TRBJ2-7; tentatively, D is TRBD1 (6 bases). V lost 5 bases and J 3 bases, leaving 11 bases between the germline ends. The length of the CDR3 is 13 residues. CDR1 is SNHLY and CDR2 is FYNNEI in the germline V gene. CDR3 nucleotide sequence: TGTGCCAGCAGTCCTTCGGACAGCTACGAGCAGTACGTC. It translates to CASSPSDSYEQYV.

This clone was found a few times. The chain is built from TRBV10-1 and TRBJ2-7; 7 bases are a match to TRBD1. This CDR3 contains 15 residues. Germline CDR1 is WNHNN and CDR2 is SYGVQD (reference sequence). The V segment lost 0 bases and the J segment 2 bases; nucleotides outside the gene matches: 4. CDR3 region: CASSESNGQAYEQYF. CDR3 sequence (DNA): TGCGCCAGCAGTGAGTCCAACGGACAGGCCTACGAGCAGTACTTC.

This clone was recorded many times. This chain joins TRBV20-1 and TRBJ2-1; 13 bases agree with TRBD2. Trimming at V came to 4 bases and at J to 8 bases, leaving 8 bases not matched to a gene. Germline V gene sequence: CDR1 DFQATT, CDR2 SNEGSKA (reference sequence). The CDR3 loop spans 15 amino acids. For the CDR3, the DNA is TGCAGTGCTACAAGGACTAGCGGGAGTGGGGATGAGCAGTTCTTC. Protein: CSATRTSGSGDEQFF.

Concerning this clone: One end of the junction does not line up with germline, which may come from a read error. The J gene is TRBJ2-4, the V gene TRBV12-5; no reliable D call. The J call is uncertain, as TRBJ2-3 better fits the DNA end. The CDR3 consists of 14 residues. Germline V gene data show CDR1 as LGHNT and CDR2 as FRNRAP. The CDR3 sequence is CASGLKISTDTQYF. The DNA of the CDR3 is TGTGCTAGTGGTTTGAAAATTAGCACAGATACTCAGTATTTT.

This clone was counted only a few times. J is TRBJ1-2 and V is TRBV11-3; D uncertain. This CDR3 has 14 residues. Germline values: CDR1 SGHNT, CDR2 YENEEA. The ends were cut back, 8 bases at V and 2 bases at J, with 15 bases in the middle. The CDR3 coding sequence is TGTGCCAGCGCTCCCGGCCAAGGGAACTATGGCTACACCTTC. Translating gives CASAPGQGNYGYTF.

A word on this clone: The junction and the germline gene differ at one end; a read error may be behind it. This sequence joins TRBV7-7 and TRBJ2-1; 10 positions agree with TRBD2. The CDR3 length is 14 residues. Germline V gene lookup returns CDR1 SSHAT and CDR2 FNYEAQ (reference sequence). For the CDR3, the DNA is TGTGCTAGCAGCCAGGGTCCTAGCGGGAGTGAGCAGTTCTTC. This translates into CASSQGPSGSEQFF.

CDR3 region: CASIYQVTGQVYEQYV. The CDR3 DNA follows: TGTGCCAGCATTTACCAAGTGACAGGGCAGGTGTACGAGCAGTACGTC. This rearrangement joins TRBV6-5 to TRBJ2-7; 7 positions match TRBD1. This CDR3 region has 16 residues. The germline CDR1 and CDR2 sequences are MNHEY and SVGAGI.

This chain joins TRBV2 and TRBJ2-7, with 15 bases aligning to TRBD2. The germline gives CDR1 SNHLY, CDR2 FYNNEI. This CDR3 has 15 amino acids. V shed 8 bases and J 7 bases; nucleotides not matched to a gene: 9. Written as DNA, the CDR3 is TGTGCCAGCGTCGGGACTAGCGGGGGGTCCAGGGAGCAGTACTTC. Translated, it gives CASVGTSGGSREQYF.

The chain carries TRBV20-1 and TRBJ2-7; D is unresolved. The CDR3 sequence is 11 residues long. Germline CDR1 is DFQATT and CDR2 is SNEGSKA (reference sequence). The V and J ends lost 0 bases and 10 bases respectively, with 10 bases between them. CDR3 DNA sequence: TGCAGTGCTAGAGACGGTAGAGACCAGTACTTC. Protein: CSARDGRDQYF.

The chain couples TRBV28 to TRBJ1-2; D unresolved. The germline V gene encodes CDR1 MDHEN and CDR2 SYDVKM. The V end lost 7 bases, the J end lost 10 bases, and 19 bases lay between the germline ends. The length of the CDR3 is 13 residues. CDR3 in amino acids: CASTPGLESFYTF. CDR3 bases: TGTGCCAGCACTCCCGGCCTGGAGTCCTTCTACACCTTC.

This clone was found many times. A read error may explain this, as a much larger clone is one base away. The chain couples TRBV19 to TRBJ2-7; D perhaps matches TRBD1 (6 bases). In germline, CDR1 is LNHDA, CDR2 SQIVND (reference sequence). This CDR3 has 11 residues. The CDR3 DNA is TGTGCCAGTAGGGACAGATACGAGCAGCACTTC. Protein sequence: CASRDRYEQHF. Full variable domain (outside the CDR3, taken from reference TRBV19 and TRBJ2-7): DGGITQSPKYLFRKEGQNVTLSCEQNLNHDAMYWYRQDPGQGLRLIYYSQIVNDFQKGDIAEGYSVSREKKESFPLTVTSAQKNPTAFYLCASRDRYEQHFGPGTRLTVT.

The chain joins TRBV5-1 to TRBJ2-7; 10 positions match TRBD2. V was clipped by 5 bases and J by 3 bases; unmatched bases: 8. Germline CDR1 SGHRS, CDR2 YFSETQ. The CDR3 totals 15 residues. CDR3 loop: CASRDGTSVFYEQYF. CDR3 coding DNA: TGCGCCAGCAGAGATGGGACTAGCGTGTTCTACGAGCAGTACTTC.